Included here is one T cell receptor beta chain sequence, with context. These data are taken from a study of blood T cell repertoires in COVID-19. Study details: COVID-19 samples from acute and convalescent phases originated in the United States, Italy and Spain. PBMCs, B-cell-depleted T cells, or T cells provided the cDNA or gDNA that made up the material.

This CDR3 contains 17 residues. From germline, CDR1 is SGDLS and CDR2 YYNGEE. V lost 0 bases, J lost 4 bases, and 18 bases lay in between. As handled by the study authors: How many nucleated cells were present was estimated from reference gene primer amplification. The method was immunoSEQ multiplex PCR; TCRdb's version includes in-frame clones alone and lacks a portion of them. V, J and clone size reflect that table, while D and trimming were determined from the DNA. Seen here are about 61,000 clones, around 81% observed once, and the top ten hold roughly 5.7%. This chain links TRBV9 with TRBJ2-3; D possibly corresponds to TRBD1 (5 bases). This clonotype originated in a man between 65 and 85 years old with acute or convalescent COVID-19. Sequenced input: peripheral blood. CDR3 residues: CASSVGGFTLNPDTQYF. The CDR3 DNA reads TGTGCCAGCAGCGTAGGGGGCTTTACCTTAAATCCAGATACGCAGTATTTT.